This record looks at one T cell receptor beta chain sequence and its context. The data stem from a study of T cells in tuberculosis. Time point: new active TB diagnosis, blood taken before or within 7 days of starting treatment. The protocol was immunoSEQ multiplex PCR, while the TCRdb copy is restricted to in-frame clones and leaves out a portion. The sample yields tens of thousands of clones, 70% to 90% seen once. Looked up from germline, CDR1 is SGHRS and CDR2 is YFSETQ. Trimming cost V 2 bases and J 0 bases; bases outside gene matches: 14. CDR3 length: 19 amino acids. The sequence came from an adult with tuberculosis. V is TRBV5-1 and J is TRBJ2-4, with 7 bases fitting TRBD1. Sequencing used PBMCs, obtained at tuberculosis diagnosis. The CDR3 spells CASSLGTANALIAKNIQYF. Written as DNA, the CDR3 is TGCGCCAGCAGCTTAGGGACAGCAAACGCCTTAATAGCCAAAAACATTCAGTACTTC.